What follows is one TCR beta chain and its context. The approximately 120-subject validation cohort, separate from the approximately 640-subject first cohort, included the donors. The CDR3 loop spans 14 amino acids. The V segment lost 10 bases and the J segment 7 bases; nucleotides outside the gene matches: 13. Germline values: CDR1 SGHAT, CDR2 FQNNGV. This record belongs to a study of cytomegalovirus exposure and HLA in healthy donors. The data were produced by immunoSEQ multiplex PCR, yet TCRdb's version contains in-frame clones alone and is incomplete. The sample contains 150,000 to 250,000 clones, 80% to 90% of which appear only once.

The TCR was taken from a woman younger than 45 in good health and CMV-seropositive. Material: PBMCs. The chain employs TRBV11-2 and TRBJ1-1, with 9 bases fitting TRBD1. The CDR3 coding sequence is TGTGCCACTGAAGTTACAGGGGGCCGTGGTGAAGCTTTCTTT. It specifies CATEVTGGRGEAFF.